The 10 T cell receptor beta chains reported below all come from one sample, sequenced in a study of neurological immune-mediated disorders. TCRdb fed the 5' RACE reads into MiXCR, producing one record per CDR3 protein. Seen here are more than 35,000 distinct CDR3 sequences, around 6% observed once, and the top ten hold 0.45% to 0.6%. The sample comprised CD4+ T cells from blood. All receptors derive from a woman in her thirties or forties in good health.

At least ten counts were recorded for this clonotype. The J gene is TRBJ2-5, the V gene TRBV28; 10 bases align to TRBD2. Losses at the gene ends were 6 bases for V and 5 bases for J; bases not matched to a gene: 12. The CDR3 loop spans 16 amino acids. The germline gives CDR1 MDHEN, CDR2 SYDVKM. This CDR3 reads CASRMGVLAGEETQYF. CDR3 DNA sequence: TGTGCCAGCAGAATGGGGGTTCTAGCGGGAGAGGAGACCCAGTACTTC.

Remarks on this clonotype: Relative to the germline gene, one junction end is altered; a read error may explain this. V and J are TRBV5-1 and TRBJ2-7; TRBD2 is a possible D gene (5 bases). Germline V CDR1 and CDR2: SGHRS, YFSETQ. CDR3 length: 15 amino acids. For the CDR3, the DNA is TGCACCAGCAGCCCCGAAGGCCCTAGCTCGTATGAGCAGTACTTC. Its translation: CTSSPEGPSSYEQYF.

This clonotype was counted ten times or more. V is TRBV2 and J is TRBJ2-2; TRBD2 might be the D (5 bases). V lost 0 bases, J lost 7 bases, and 9 bases lay in between. The CDR3 is made up of 14 amino acids. Germline V gene data show CDR1 as SNHLY and CDR2 as FYNNEI. CDR3: CASSEARGSGELFF. CDR3 nucleotides: TGTGCCAGCAGTGAAGCGCGAGGGAGCGGGGAGCTGTTTTTT.

This clonotype was detected ten times or more. The chain recombines TRBV20-1 with TRBJ2-5, with 9 bases identical to TRBD2. The CDR3 sequence is 13 residues long. Germline loops: CDR1 DFQATT, CDR2 SNEGSKA (reference sequence). Trimming removed 3 bases from V and 1 base from J; junction bases left unmatched: 0. The CDR3 DNA follows: TGCAGTGCTAGGCGGGAGGGCCAAGAGACCCAGTACTTC. Translated: CSARREGQETQYF.

The J gene is TRBJ1-4, the V gene TRBV5-4; a possible D gene is TRBD1 (5 bases). Trimming pared 3 bases from V and 5 bases from J, leaving 14 bases between. From germline, CDR1 is SGHNT and CDR2 YYREEE (reference sequence). The CDR3 runs 15 residues. The CDR3 nucleotides are TGTGCCAGCAGCTCCCACCGGGGCCTAAATGAAAAACTGTTTTTT. It is translated as CASSSHRGLNEKLFF.

In its sample, this clonotype was seen many times. The chain links TRBV29-1 to TRBJ2-1; D is possibly TRBD1 (7 bases). Trimming cost V 6 bases and J 2 bases, with 14 bases left between them. CDR1 and CDR2 (germline): SQVTM, ANQGSEA. The CDR3 contains 14 residues. The CDR3: CSVPGGLTYNEQFF. CDR3 sequence (DNA): TGCAGCGTGCCAGGGGGACTCACCTACAATGAGCAGTTCTTC.

This clonotype came up many times. This chain links TRBV20-1 with TRBJ1-4, with a possible D match to TRBD1 (5 bases). Trimming shortened V by 5 bases and J by 0 bases, and 10 bases separated the two germline ends. The CDR3 is 14 amino acids. Germline CDR1 reads DFQATT; CDR2 reads SNEGSKA (reference sequence). As DNA, the CDR3 is TGCAGTGCTGCTGACAGCGCAACTAATGAAAAACTGTTTTTT. Translated, it gives CSAADSATNEKLFF.

This clonotype was counted ten times or more. The chain couples TRBV20-1 to TRBJ2-3; 11 bases align to TRBD1. The CDR3 contains 14 residues. Unmatched junction bases numbered 6, after V lost 5 bases and J lost 5 bases. CDR1 and CDR2 (germline): DFQATT, SNEGSKA (reference sequence). The CDR3: CSAAPGQGGDTQYF. The CDR3 bases are TGCAGTGCTGCCCCGGGACAGGGGGGAGATACGCAGTATTTT.

This clonotype is classed as medium-sized. The rearrangement joins TRBV5-1 to TRBJ2-1, with a weak D call TRBD1 (6 bases). The CDR3 sequence is 14 residues long. V was shortened by 4 bases and J by 5 bases, with 13 bases between the two germline ends. Germline V lookup: CDR1 SGHRS, CDR2 YFSETQ. CDR3 amino acids: CASSHEDRNNEQFF. The CDR3 DNA follows: TGCGCCAGCAGCCATGAGGACAGAAACAATGAGCAGTTCTTC.

This clonotype was recorded at least ten times. The V call is TRBV5-1, the J call TRBJ2-2, with 9 bases identical to TRBD2. Germline V gene sequence: CDR1 SGHRS, CDR2 YFSETQ. The CDR3 runs to 18 residues. The V segment lost 0 bases and the J segment 0 bases; nucleotides outside the gene matches: 6. In DNA, the CDR3 is TGCGCCAGCAGCTTGGGTACTAGACTAGCGGCGAACACCGGGGAGCTGTTTTTT. As protein: CASSLGTRLAANTGELFF.